This T cell receptor (beta chain) was found in a study of blood T cell repertoires in COVID-19. In the study overall: Sample material is recorded as cDNA or gDNA derived from T cells, B-cell-depleted T cells, or PBMCs.

Clones were sequenced by immunoSEQ multiplex PCR, and TCRdb holds only the in-frame ones, with some missing. The table includes roughly 280,000 clones, more than 75% detected once. This CDR3 spans 13 amino acids. The V gene's germline CDR1 is MRHNA and CDR2 SNTAGT. Trimming shortened V by 4 bases and J by 2 bases, and 6 bases separated the two germline ends. The chain carries TRBV6-4 and TRBJ1-3; D remains unclear. The specimen was peripheral blood. This TCR came from a woman aged 60-75 years with COVID-19, enrolled during active disease. The CDR3 DNA follows: TGTGCCAGCAGTGTAGAAGCTGGAAACACCATATATTTT. This translates into CASSVEAGNTIYF.